These 18 T cell receptor beta chains came from one sample sequenced in a study of blood T cell repertoires in COVID-19. Method: immunoSEQ multiplex PCR; TCRdb's copy keeps in-frame clones and lacks some. The table records roughly 70,000 clones, around 88% of them present only once. The sample taken for sequencing was peripheral blood. These receptors all come from an elderly man with COVID-19, enrolled during active disease.

The chain couples TRBV19 to TRBJ1-6; D gene ambiguous. There are 12 residues in the CDR3. Germline loops: CDR1 LNHDA, CDR2 SQIVND (reference sequence). V was trimmed by 7 bases and J by 7 bases, leaving 8 bases between them. Written as DNA, the CDR3 is TGTGCCAGTACCGGGAGAAATTCACCCCTCCACTTT. Its protein product is CASTGRNSPLHF.

CDR3 DNA sequence: TGTGCCAGCTCACCCTCCTCTACATCTAGAGATACGCAGTATTTT. Residues: CASSPSSTSRDTQYF. This chain uses TRBV18 with TRBJ2-3; D gene ambiguous. The CDR3 loop spans 15 amino acids. Germline CDR1 reads KGHSH; CDR2 reads LQKENI. Deletions cut 3 bases from V and 5 bases from J, with 15 bases between.

This chain joins TRBV12-3 or TRBV12-4 and TRBJ1-1; D call uncertain. The CDR3 runs to 13 residues. The ends were cut back, 4 bases at V and 4 bases at J, with 10 bases in the middle. The DNA for the CDR3 is TGTGCCAGCAGTTACGGGAGGACCACTGAAGCTTTCTTT. This encodes CASSYGRTTEAFF.

The chain carries TRBV12-3 or TRBV12-4 and TRBJ1-2; TRBD1 is a possible D gene (5 bases). There are 13 residues in the CDR3. Trimming cost V 3 bases and J 6 bases, with 11 bases left between them. The CDR3 loop reads CASSFQGLDGYTF. The CDR3 DNA sequence: TGTGCCAGCAGTTTTCAGGGCTTAGATGGCTACACCTTC.

The genes are TRBV4-1 and TRBJ1-1, with D possibly TRBD1 on 5 matching bases. Trimming pared 2 bases from V and 11 bases from J, leaving 18 bases between. Germline lookup yields CDR1 MGHRA and CDR2 YSYEKL. The CDR3 totals 14 residues. The CDR3 reads CASSQRPLDSTAFF. In DNA, the CDR3 is TGCGCCAGCAGCCAACGTCCCCTCGACAGTACCGCTTTCTTT.

The chain combines TRBV12-3 or TRBV12-4 with TRBJ1-1, with a weak D call TRBD1 (5 bases). V was shortened by 6 bases and J by 1 base, with 9 bases between the two germline ends. There are 13 residues in the CDR3. The CDR3 DNA reads as TGTGCCAGCAGCCAAGACAGGAACACTGAAGCTTTCTTT. This translates into CASSQDRNTEAFF.

V gene TRBV14 combines with J gene TRBJ1-1, with 9 bases matching TRBD1. The CDR3 totals 13 residues. V lost 4 bases to trimming and J lost 8 bases; unmatched junction nucleotides: 5. Germline V gene sequence: CDR1 SGHDN, CDR2 FVKESK. CDR3 DNA sequence: TGTGCCAGCAGCCTCGTGACAGGGGGGGAAGCTTTCTTT. This codes for CASSLVTGGEAFF.

The J gene is TRBJ1-3, the V gene TRBV5-1; the D is unclear. Germline CDR1 reads SGHRS; CDR2 reads YFSETQ. Trimming took 5 bases from V and 0 from J, leaving 12 bases between them. The CDR3 spans 15 residues. In DNA form, the CDR3 reads TGCGCCAGCAGTCCGTTCTCGAGCTCTGGAAACACCATATATTTT. It translates to CASSPFSSSGNTIYF.

The genes are TRBV7-8 and TRBJ2-1; 9 nucleotides agree with TRBD2. The CDR3 has 16 residues. V shed 5 bases, J shed 5 bases, and the junction held 10 bases outside the gene matches. Germline values: CDR1 SGHVS, CDR2 FQNEAQ. The CDR3 is CASSPFGGGAHNEQFF. The CDR3 bases are TGTGCCAGCAGCCCCTTTGGCGGGGGGGCCCACAATGAGCAGTTCTTC.

This clone turned up a few times. This chain joins TRBV28 and TRBJ1-2; TRBD1 aligns across 8 bases. The CDR3 has 12 amino acids. Germline CDR1 MDHEN, CDR2 SYDVKM. Trimming took 5 bases from V and 7 from J; bases not matched to a gene: 3. The CDR3 coding sequence is TGTGCCAGCAGTCTGACAGGGGCTGGCTACACCTTC. Translating gives CASSLTGAGYTF.

This clone was counted a single time. The chain uses TRBV4-2 and TRBJ1-6; 7 nucleotides match TRBD1. Germline CDR1 reads LGHNA; CDR2 reads YNFKEQ. The CDR3 sequence is 14 residues long. The V gene end was trimmed by 4 bases and the J gene end by 6 bases; junction bases not matched to a gene: 3. The CDR3 spells CASSPGQVNSPLHF. CDR3 bases: TGTGCCAGCAGCCCCGGACAGGTTAATTCACCCCTCCACTTT.

The rearrangement uses TRBV9 and TRBJ2-1, with D maybe TRBD2 (6 bases). CDR3 length: 13 residues. Germline CDR1 is SGDLS and CDR2 is YYNGEE. V was pared by 4 bases and J by 8 bases, with 13 bases between. The CDR3 sequence: CASSPRLGHEQFF. In DNA form, the CDR3 reads TGTGCCAGCAGCCCTCGACTAGGGCATGAGCAGTTCTTC.

The V gene is TRBV7-7, the J gene TRBJ2-1, with 7 nucleotides matching TRBD2. V lost 3 bases to trimming and J lost 3 bases; unmatched junction nucleotides: 2. The CDR3 spans 14 residues. The germline V gene encodes CDR1 SSHAT and CDR2 FNYEAQ (reference sequence). The CDR3 loop reads CASSLAGDYNEQFF. CDR3 in DNA: TGTGCCAGCAGCTTGGCGGGAGACTACAATGAGCAGTTCTTC.

V usage is TRBV10-3 and J usage is TRBJ1-6, with D possibly matching TRBD1 (5 bases). V gave up 6 bases and J gave up 8 bases, with 14 bases separating them. The CDR3 length is 14 residues. CDR1 and CDR2 from the germline V gene are ENHRY and SYGVKD. The CDR3 sequence is CAISGPGLDSPLHF. In DNA, the CDR3 is TGTGCCATCAGCGGTCCAGGGTTGGATTCACCCCTCCACTTT.

This chain links TRBV6-5 with TRBJ2-5, with D possibly being TRBD1 (6 bases). Germline V lookup: CDR1 MNHEY, CDR2 SVGAGI. This CDR3 comprises 16 residues. V lost 0 bases, J lost 2 bases, and 13 bases lay in between. The CDR3 DNA sequence: TGTGCCAGCAGTTACTCGTTGCTGGACAGACAAGAGACCCAGTACTTC. Its translation: CASSYSLLDRQETQYF.

V is TRBV5-4 and J is TRBJ1-6; possibly TRBD1 for D (6 bases). Germline V gene sequence: CDR1 SGHNT, CDR2 YYREEE (reference sequence). Deletions cut 0 bases from V and 9 bases from J, with 22 bases between. This CDR3 spans 18 amino acids. The CDR3 is CASSLGGQGTNSGSPLHF. CDR3 in DNA: TGTGCCAGCAGCTTGGGGGGGCAGGGTACAAACTCCGGTTCACCCCTCCACTTT.

The V gene is TRBV19, the J gene TRBJ1-1, with 8 bases lining up with TRBD1. This CDR3 is built from 14 residues. In germline, CDR1 is LNHDA, CDR2 SQIVND (reference sequence). V lost 7 bases, J lost 0 bases, and 4 bases stayed unmatched. The CDR3 reads CASTWDRLNTEAFF. The CDR3 DNA is TGTGCCAGTACGTGGGACAGGTTGAACACTGAAGCTTTCTTT.

The rearrangement uses TRBV4-1 and TRBJ2-5; 14 nucleotides agree with TRBD2. This CDR3 spans 20 amino acids. Germline V gene sequence: CDR1 MGHRA, CDR2 YSYEKL. V lost 0 bases, J lost 1 base, and 10 bases stayed unmatched. The CDR3 loop is CASSQEPLTSGGAFQETQYF. CDR3 DNA: TGCGCCAGCAGCCAAGAGCCCTTGACTAGCGGGGGGGCCTTCCAAGAGACCCAGTACTTC.